This T cell receptor beta chain was retrieved from a study of blood T cell repertoires in COVID-19. Study-wide background: The cDNA or gDNA used as material had been derived from T cells, B-cell-depleted T cells, or PBMCs.

Trimming took 2 bases from V and 8 from J; bases not matched to a gene: 10. There are 15 residues in the CDR3. Looked up from germline, CDR1 is SGHRS and CDR2 is YFSETQ. In the study's own analysis: It was from reference gene primer amplification that nucleated cell counts were estimated. Clones were read by immunoSEQ multiplex PCR, and TCRdb kept only the in-frame ones, dropping some. The V and J calls and the clone size are those of that table, but D and trimming were determined from the DNA. The table lists roughly 200,000 clones, more than 80% of them singletons, with about 6.3% in the top ten. Assignment of participants to cohorts was predicated upon participant-reported clinical history. Recovery meant two consecutive negative NP/OP PCR tests, professional clearance, or resolved symptoms.

The TCR comes from a man aged 35 to 55 who had recovered from COVID-19. This sequence joins TRBV5-1 and TRBJ1-2; 9 bases fit TRBD1. The sequenced sample was PBMCs or T cells enriched from blood (not recorded which). The CDR3 loop reads CASSFTGQGAGGYTF. The CDR3 bases are TGCGCCAGCAGCTTTACGGGACAGGGAGCGGGGGGCTACACCTTC. The whole variable domain, filled in from reference TRBV5-1 and TRBJ1-2, reads KAGVTQTPRYLIKTRGQQVTLSCSPISGHRSVSWYQQTPGQGLQFLFEYFSETQRNKGNFPGRFSGRQFSNSRSEMNVSTLELGDSALYLCASSFTGQGAGGYTFGSGTRLTVV.